Below, one TCR beta chain is given with its context. This clone appeared a single time. The antigen it recognizes is unknown. Within one base of it there is no much larger clone, and no base qualities were kept. The sample originates from a study of shared clonotypes between healthy human individuals (dated by TCRdb to 2020 to 2021). Regarding the study in general: A few men and two women, aged 18 to 49 years, made up the cohort. To estimate repertoire size and how much clonotype sharing occurs between individuals, the study deeply sequenced the blood TCR repertoires of five or six healthy adults. For each donor, three plates each were used for CD4 naive and CD4 memory, two plates were used for CD8 naive, and one plate was used for CD8 memory. Each donor's leukapheresis produced roughly between about 0.8 and 10 billion PBMCs. Different laboratories and diverse techniques were used to prepare libraries and sequence TCR repertoires, to increase sequencing depth and limit assay-specific biases.

Overall study results and their limits: Estimated clonotype richness was generally larger for naive than for memory subsets. Sampling was limited to blood, and TCR repertoires in tissue likely differ from TCR repertoires in blood. Compared with non-shared clonotypes, clonotypes shared by all four sorted-subset donors had higher generation probabilities. When several donors were compared, the shared fraction of clonotypes was approximately 5% for naive CD4, roughly 3.3% for naive CD8, 2.3% for memory CD4, and around 0.4% for memory CD8. Pairwise subsampling led to the expectation that sequencing depth would affect the degree of clonotype sharing among donors. Even with the large sequencing depth, rarefaction of the sorted-subset datasets indicated that sequencing was incomplete. Because the study included a small number of donors, the genetic and exposure-history diversity represented was limited.

For the CD8 naive samples, CD45RO-negative cells were positively selected for CCR7, yielding a CD45RA+CCR7+ population from which TemRA cells were excluded. Healthy HIV-negative adults with no recently reported acute infections or vaccinations were included as donors. Every donor was a Caucasian adult living in Nashville, Tennessee, USA. After blood collection by leukapheresis, PBMCs were isolated using Ficoll-Histopaque density gradient centrifugation and then cryopreserved in the vapor phase of liquid nitrogen. Analytical flow cytometry was used to check the purity and quantity of every magnetically sorted T cell population. Genomic DNA was isolated from every sorted fraction and measured by UV absorbance on a Nanodrop 2000c. Using the deep immunoSEQ assay, TCR CDR3 regions were amplified from genomic DNA by multiplex PCR. Genomic DNA extracted from each cell subset was distributed evenly over all wells of several immunoSEQ 96-well plates, and each plate served as one replicate. Each replicate PCR for sorted subsets received about 220 ng genomic DNA, equal to roughly 30,000 T cell genomes. Purified libraries were measured with a Qubit 3.0 fluorometer, size-checked on a Bioanalyzer 2100, and measured again with the KAPA Library Quantification kit. Every immunoSEQ 96-well plate was sequenced on a dedicated single-read 150-cycle Illumina NextSeq 550 flow cell. Regarding the original processing steps: Because the immunoSEQ output held only junctional sequences and lacked quality scores, the filtering could not match the filtering applied to full-length reads. To assign V/J genes and CDR3, sequences were annotated against IMGT germline references using PyIR, a Python wrapper for IgBLAST v1.9. Reads with weak V/J assignments (E-value above 1e-6), missing CDR3, stop codons, out-of-frame junctions, or ambiguous translated residues were removed. A V3J clonotype was defined by an identical inferred V gene, J gene, and CDR3 amino acid sequence. Percentage overlap between repertoires was computed as shared unique clonotypes divided by the size of the smaller repertoire. Three approaches were used to assess repertoire richness: RTK rarefaction, the Chao1 estimator, and Recon v2.1 estimates of unobserved clonotypes. Generation probabilities were computed with OLGA for all TCRbeta clonotypes obtained by the gDNA method from a handful of donors. Here the immuneACCESS table is served through TCRdb, limited to in-frame sequences with V and J called. Missing clones are a known gap in these copies; in checked studies unresolved V genes cover under half, and the rest lacks a known reason. V and J calls and clone size come straight from that table; D and trimming were deduced from the DNA. This sample holds roughly 810,000 clones; around 96% were observed only once. Jointly, the top ten make up about 0.22% of the sample.

V is pared back by 0 bases and J by 5 bases, with 14 bases lying between the germline termini. Taken from cysteine to phenylalanine, the CDR3 has 15 residues. The only DNA kept is the CDR3, 45 bases in frame from the first base. The germline V gene encodes CDR1 ENHRY and CDR2 SYGVKD. The receptor was isolated from a man younger than 45 in good health. The sequence links TRBV10-3 to TRBJ2-7; the D gene is not confidently resolved. The specimen sequenced was naive CD8+ T cells sorted from blood. What this sample's cell subset or site label stands for: CD45RA+CCR7+. The CDR3 in this case is CAISESLGQRHEQYF. The DNA sequence is given as TGTGCCATCAGTGAGTCTTTGGGCCAAAGGCACGAGCAGTACTTC.